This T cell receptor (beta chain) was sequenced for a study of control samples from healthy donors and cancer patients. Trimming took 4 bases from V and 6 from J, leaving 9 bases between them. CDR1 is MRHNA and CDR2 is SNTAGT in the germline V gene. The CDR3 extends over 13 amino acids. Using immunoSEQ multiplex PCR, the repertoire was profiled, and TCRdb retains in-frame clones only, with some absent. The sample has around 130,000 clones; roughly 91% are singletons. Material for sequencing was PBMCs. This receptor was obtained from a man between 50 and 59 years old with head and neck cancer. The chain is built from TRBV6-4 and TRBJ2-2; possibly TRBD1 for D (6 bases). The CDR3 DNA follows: TGTGCCAGCAGTGCACAGGGTGCCGGGGAGCTGTTTTTT. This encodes CASSAQGAGELFF.